Sequencing of this T cell receptor beta chain was carried out in a study of vaccination and CD4 T cells after COVID-19. This clonotype came up a few times. The antigen is not known. Indicated time point: late sampling 161 to 241 days after vaccination in three convalescent patients. Treatment described: roughly 11-day PBMC culture with coronavirus spike peptide pools or control peptides (ViraFEST assay). Between the trimmed V and J ends, which lost 4 bases and 1 base, there was a span of 13 bases. Germline CDR1 and CDR2: MNHNS and SASEGT. This CDR3 is 15 amino acids long. With the Oncomine TCR Beta short-read assay, DNA from cultured CD4+ T cells was sequenced. Cultures of CD4+ T cells served as the source for extracting genomic DNA. TCRdb reprocessed the PCR reads with MiXCR, giving one entry per CDR3 protein. The sample lists approximately 21,000 distinct CDR3 sequences, over 40% occurring once.

This sequence joins TRBV6-1 and TRBJ1-1; D is uncertain. The sample here was CD4+ T cells from blood, cultured in vitro, taken about 7 months after SARS-CoV-2 vaccination. The TCR was taken from a human donor who had recovered from COVID-19. CDR3 residues: CASSGQRLSNTEAFF. CDR3 DNA sequence: TGTGCCAGCAGTGGACAACGGCTTTCGAACACTGAAGCTTTCTTT.